This is a list of T cell receptor beta chains from one sample in a study of monozygotic twins with inflammatory bowel disease. TCRdb re-analyzed the 5' RACE reads; it lists each CDR3 protein once, without DNA. The sample data list approximately 400,000 distinct CDR3 sequences. Sequenced material: blood. The receptor set was obtained from a human donor with ulcerative colitis or Crohn's disease, or a healthy co-twin of an affected twin (not recorded which). CDR3s include the opening cysteine and the closing phenylalanine or tryptophan. Each record gives: J gene, V gene, CDR3 protein.

J: TRBJ1-1; V: TRBV5-1; CDR3: CASRPLFDLTEAFF
J: TRBJ2-7; V: TRBV3-1; CDR3: CASSQDRRASYEQYF
J: TRBJ2-1; V: TRBV5-1; CDR3: CASSLAGINEQFF
J: TRBJ2-2; V: TRBV20-1; CDR3: CSATSGLLNTGELFF
J: TRBJ2-2; V: TRBV6-2/TRBV6-3; CDR3: CASSYTPGLAPDTGELFF
J: TRBJ2-3; V: TRBV5-6; CDR3: CASSLIPATDTQYF
J: TRBJ1-3; V: TRBV7-2; CDR3: CASSLAFTGRGAGGNTIYF
J: TRBJ2-5; V: TRBV12-5; CDR3: CASGLTGGNRETQYF
J: TRBJ1-1; V: TRBV6-1; CDR3: CASRQRETIAEYRNTEAFF
J: TRBJ2-1; V: TRBV9; CDR3: CASNRDNYNEQFF
J: TRBJ2-2; V: TRBV2; CDR3: CASSWDREYTGELSF
J: TRBJ2-2; V: TRBV5-1; CDR3: CASRRGQANTGELFF
J: TRBJ2-5; V: TRBV7-2; CDR3: CASSTRLAGRAETQYF
J: TRBJ2-4; V: TRBV19; CDR3: CASSHRENIQYF